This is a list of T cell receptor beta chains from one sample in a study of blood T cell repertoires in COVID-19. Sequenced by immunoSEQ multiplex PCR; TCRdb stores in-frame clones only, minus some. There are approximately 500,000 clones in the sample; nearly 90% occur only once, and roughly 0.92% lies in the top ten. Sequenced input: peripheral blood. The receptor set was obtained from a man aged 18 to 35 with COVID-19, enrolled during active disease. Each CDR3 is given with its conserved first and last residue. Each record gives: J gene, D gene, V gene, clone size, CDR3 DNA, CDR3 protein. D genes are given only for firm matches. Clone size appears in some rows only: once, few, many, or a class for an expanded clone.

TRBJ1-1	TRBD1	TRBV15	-	TGTGCCACCAGCAGAACCCAGGGGGCCTGGACTGAAGCTTTCTTT	CATSRTQGAWTEAFF
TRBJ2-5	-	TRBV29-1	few	TGCAGCGTCTCCAGGGCCTTTGGGGAGACCCAGTACTTC	CSVSRAFGETQYF
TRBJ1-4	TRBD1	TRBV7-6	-	TGTGCCAGCAGCCTTCGACAGGGCGCTAATGAAAAACTGTTTTTT	CASSLRQGANEKLFF
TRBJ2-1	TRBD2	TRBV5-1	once	TGCGCCAGCAGCTTGGTATTTGCGGGAGGGGAGGATGAGCAGTTCTTC	CASSLVFAGGEDEQFF
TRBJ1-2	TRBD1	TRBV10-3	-	TGTGCCATCAGTGAGACCGGGACAGGGATCCCTTATGGCTACACCTTC	CAISETGTGIPYGYTF
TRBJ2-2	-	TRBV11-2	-	TGTGCCAGCAGCTTCTCCCCTCCCAACACCGGGGAGCTGTTTTTT	CASSFSPPNTGELFF
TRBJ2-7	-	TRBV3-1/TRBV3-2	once	TGTGCCAGCAGCCAGACAGGTTCCTCCTACGAGCAGTACTTC	CASSQTGSSYEQYF
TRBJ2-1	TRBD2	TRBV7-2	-	TGTGCCAGCAGCTTCACTAGCGGGAGCATTAATGAGCAGTTCTTC	CASSFTSGSINEQFF
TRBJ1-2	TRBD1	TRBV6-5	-	TGTGCCAGCAGTTACTCGTCGAATAGGGACAGGGAGGGCTACACCTTC	CASSYSSNRDREGYTF
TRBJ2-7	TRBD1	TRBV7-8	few	TGTGCCAGCAGCTTAGACAGGGGGGACACCTACGAGCAGTACTTC	CASSLDRGDTYEQYF
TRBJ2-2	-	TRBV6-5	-	TGTGCCAGCAGTTACTCGTTCAGGACCGGGGAGCTGTTTTTT	CASSYSFRTGELFF
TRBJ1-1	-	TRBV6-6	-	TGTGCCAGCAGTTACAAGGGGACTGAAGCTTTCTTT	CASSYKGTEAFF
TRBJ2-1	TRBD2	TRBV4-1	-	TGCGCCAGCAGCCAAGTGTCCAGCGGGAGGTATGGGGAGCAGTTCTTC	CASSQVSSGRYGEQFF
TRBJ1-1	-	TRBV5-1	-	TGCGCCAGCAGCCCCAGACTCCAGAACACTGAAGCTTTCTTT	CASSPRLQNTEAFF
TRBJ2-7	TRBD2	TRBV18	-	TGTGCCAGCTCACCTCTAGCGGGATTGGGCGAGCAGTACTTC	CASSPLAGLGEQYF
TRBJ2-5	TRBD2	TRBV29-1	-	TGCAGCGTGAGGACTAGCGGGACGCCACAAGAGACCCAGTACTTC	CSVRTSGTPQETQYF
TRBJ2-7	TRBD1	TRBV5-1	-	TGCGCCAGCAGCGGTCAGGGGGCGCGGCTCGACGAGCAGTACTTC	CASSGQGARLDEQYF
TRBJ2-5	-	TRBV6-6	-	TGTGCCAGCAGTTACTCGGCCAACCAAGAGACCCAGTACTTC	CASSYSANQETQYF
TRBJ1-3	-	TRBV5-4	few	TGTGCCAGCAGCTTGGACAGGTCAGGAAACACCATATATTTT	CASSLDRSGNTIYF
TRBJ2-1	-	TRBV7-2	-	TGTGCCAGCAGCTTAGCATACAGCTCCTACAATGAGCAGTTCTTC	CASSLAYSSYNEQFF
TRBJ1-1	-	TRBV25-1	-	TGTGCCAGCAGTGAATTGAGGGAGGCTGAAGCTTTCTTT	CASSELREAEAFF
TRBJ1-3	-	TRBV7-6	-	TGTGCCAGCAGCCAGGGCGGCTCAGGGACTGGAAACACCATATATTTT	CASSQGGSGTGNTIYF
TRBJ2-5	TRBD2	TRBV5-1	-	TGCGCCAGCAGCTGGACTAGCGGGAGTGGGGAGACCCAGTACTTC	CASSWTSGSGETQYF
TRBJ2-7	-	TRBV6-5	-	TGTGCCAGCAGGGCATACTACGAGCAGTACTTC	CASRAYYEQYF
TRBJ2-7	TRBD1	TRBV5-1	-	TGCGCCAGCAGCTTGATACCGGACAGGGGTCAGGAGCAGTACTTC	CASSLIPDRGQEQYF
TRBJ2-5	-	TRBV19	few	TGTGCCAGTAGTACTAGGGGTCGAGAGACCCAGTACTTC	CASSTRGRETQYF
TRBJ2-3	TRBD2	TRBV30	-	TGTGCCTGGAGTCTGCTAGCGGGAGCGGGGACAGATACGCAGTATTTT	CAWSLLAGAGTDTQYF
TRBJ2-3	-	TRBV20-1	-	TGCAGTGCTATTTACACGGATACGCAGTATTTT	CSAIYTDTQYF
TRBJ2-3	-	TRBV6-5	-	TGTGCCACCGATCCTACAGGGTATGCAGATACGCAGTATTTT	CATDPTGYADTQYF
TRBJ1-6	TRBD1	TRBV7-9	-	TGTGCCAGCTGGGACGGACAGGGTCGAAGTACGATCCACTTT	CASWDGQGRSTIHF
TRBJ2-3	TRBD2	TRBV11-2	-	TGTGCCAGCAGCCTCTTACTAGCGGGAGGGCCGGGGGGCACAGATACGCAGTATTTT	CASSLLLAGGPGGTDTQYF
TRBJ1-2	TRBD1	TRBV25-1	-	TGTGCCAGCAGCGCTGGGACAGGGGTGAGCTACACCTTC	CASSAGTGVSYTF
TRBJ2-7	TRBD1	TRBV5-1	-	TGCGCCAGCAGCTTGAGGGGACAGGGGGCCTACGAGCAGTACTTC	CASSLRGQGAYEQYF
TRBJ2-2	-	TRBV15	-	TGTGCCACCAGCACCGGGACAAGGAAGCTGTTTTTT	CATSTGTRKLFF
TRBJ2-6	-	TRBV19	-	TGTGCCAGTAGTATTTTCGACTTCCTTAACTCTGGGGCCAACGTCCTGACTTTC	CASSIFDFLNSGANVLTF
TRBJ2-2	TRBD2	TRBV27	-	TGTGCCAGCAGTCTTAGCGGGGTGGGGGAGCTGTTTTTT	CASSLSGVGELFF
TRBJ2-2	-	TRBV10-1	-	TGCGCCAGCAGTGAGTCAACGGTGATCGGGGAGCTGTTTTTT	CASSESTVIGELFF
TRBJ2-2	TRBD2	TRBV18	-	TGTGCCAGCTCAGGCGGGAGATTGACCGGGGAGCTGTTTTTT	CASSGGRLTGELFF
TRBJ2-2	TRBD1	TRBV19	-	TGTGCCAGTAGTATAGGGCACAGGGGTGTCGGGGAGCTGTTTTTT	CASSIGHRGVGELFF
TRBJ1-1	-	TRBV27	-	TGTGCCAGCAGCCCCGGAGGGAAGAACACTGAAGCTTTCTTT	CASSPGGKNTEAFF
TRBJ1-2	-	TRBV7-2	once	TGTGCCAGCAGCCCCCTATACAGTGGCTATGGCTACACCTTC	CASSPLYSGYGYTF
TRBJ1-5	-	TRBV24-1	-	TGTGCCACCAGTGAAAGGGGGAATCAGCCCCAGCATTTT	CATSERGNQPQHF
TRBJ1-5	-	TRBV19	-	TGTGCCAGTAGTACCGCCATAGGCGTCACGGGGAATCAGCCCCAGCATTTT	CASSTAIGVTGNQPQHF
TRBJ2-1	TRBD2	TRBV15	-	TGTGCCACCAGCAGACCCGGACTAGCGGGGGCGGATGAGCAGTTCTTC	CATSRPGLAGADEQFF
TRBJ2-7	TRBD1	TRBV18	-	TGTGCCAGCTCACCTCGGACAGGGCCCTACGAGCAGTACTTC	CASSPRTGPYEQYF
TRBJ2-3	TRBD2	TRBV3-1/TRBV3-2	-	TGTGCCAGCAGCATTAGCGGGGGAGATACGCAGTATTTT	CASSISGGDTQYF
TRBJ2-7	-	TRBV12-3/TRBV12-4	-	TGTGCCAGCAGTTTAGTAATTTACGAGCAGTACTTC	CASSLVIYEQYF
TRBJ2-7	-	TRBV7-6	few	TGTGCCAGCAGCTTAGCCGTAGGAGGCGAGCAGTACTTC	CASSLAVGGEQYF
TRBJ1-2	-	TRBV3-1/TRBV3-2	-	TGTGCCAGCAGCCAAGATTATGACGCGGGGTATGGCTACACCTTC	CASSQDYDAGYGYTF